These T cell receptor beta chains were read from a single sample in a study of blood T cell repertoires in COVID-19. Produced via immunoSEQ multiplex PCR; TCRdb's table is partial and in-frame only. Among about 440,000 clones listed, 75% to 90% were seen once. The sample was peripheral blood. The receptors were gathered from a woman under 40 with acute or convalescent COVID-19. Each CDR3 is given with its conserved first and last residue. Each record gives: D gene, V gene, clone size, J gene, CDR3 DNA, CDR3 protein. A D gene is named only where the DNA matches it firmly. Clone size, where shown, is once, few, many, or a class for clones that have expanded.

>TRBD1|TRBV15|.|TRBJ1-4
TGTGCCACCAGCATAACCGGGACAGGGAGCACTAATGAAAAACTGTTTTTT
CATSITGTGSTNEKLFF
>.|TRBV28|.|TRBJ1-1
TGTGCCAGCAGTTTATGGCAGGACATGAACACTGAAGCTTTCTTT
CASSLWQDMNTEAFF
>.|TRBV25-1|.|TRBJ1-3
TGTGCCAGCAGGCCGGTACTTGGGACAATATCTGGAAACACCATATATTTT
CASRPVLGTISGNTIYF
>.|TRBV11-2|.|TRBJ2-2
TGTGCCAGCAGCTTAAGGGGGTCGAACACCGGGGAGCTGTTTTTT
CASSLRGSNTGELFF
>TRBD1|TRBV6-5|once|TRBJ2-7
TGTGCCAGCAGTTACTCGAGGGGGCCGTACGAGCAGTACTTC
CASSYSRGPYEQYF
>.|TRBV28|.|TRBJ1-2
TGTGCCAGCAGTTTACGGGGGTCTGGCTACACCTTC
CASSLRGSGYTF
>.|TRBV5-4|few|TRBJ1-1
TGTGCCAGCAGCTTTACTAGGGGGGAAGCTTTCTTT
CASSFTRGEAFF
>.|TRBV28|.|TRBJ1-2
TGTGCCAGCGAACCTTCAGGGAGGATCGATGGCTACACCTTC
CASEPSGRIDGYTF
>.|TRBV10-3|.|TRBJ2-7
TGTGCCATCAGTGAGTCGGCTCCCGCTAGCTCCTACGAGCAGTACTTC
CAISESAPASSYEQYF
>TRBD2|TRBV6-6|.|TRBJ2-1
TGTGCCAGCAGAACGACTAGCGGGGGGGCCGGTGAGCAGTTCTTC
CASRTTSGGAGEQFF
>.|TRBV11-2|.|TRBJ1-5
TGTGCCAGCAGCTTAGAGGGCGGGGGGAGACAGCCCCAGCATTTT
CASSLEGGGRQPQHF
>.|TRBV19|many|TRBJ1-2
TGTGCCAGTACAGGGAACTATGGCTACACCTTC
CASTGNYGYTF
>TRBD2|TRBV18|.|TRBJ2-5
TGTGCCAGCTCACCCCCCGGACTAGCGGGGGGGCGAGAGACCCAGTACTTC
CASSPPGLAGGRETQYF
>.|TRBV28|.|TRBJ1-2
TGTGCCAGCAGTTTAGTGGGGGGTGGCTACACCTTC
CASSLVGGGYTF
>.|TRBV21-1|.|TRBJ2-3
TGTGCCAGCAAATGGGACAGGCAAAACACAGATACGCAGTATTTT
CASKWDRQNTDTQYF
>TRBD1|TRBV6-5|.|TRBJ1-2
TGTGCCAGCTACCCACGGGGGACAGGCTATGGCTACACCTTC
CASYPRGTGYGYTF
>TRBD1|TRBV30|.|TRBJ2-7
TGTGCCTGTGTGGGACAGGGGGCTCGCGAGCAGTACTTC
CACVGQGAREQYF
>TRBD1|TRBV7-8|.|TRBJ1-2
TGTGCCAGCAGCGAAACCGTAAGGGGGCGCGACACCTTC
CASSETVRGRDTF
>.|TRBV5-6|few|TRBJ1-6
TGTGCCAGCAGCCAATGGGGCCCGTCGAATTCACCCCTCCACTTT
CASSQWGPSNSPLHF
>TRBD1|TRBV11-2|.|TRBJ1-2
TGTGCCAGCAGACGAGGGGGCCAGACAGGAGCCTATGGCTACACCTTC
CASRRGGQTGAYGYTF
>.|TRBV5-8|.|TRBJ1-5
TGTGCCAGCAGCCCGGGGCGGAGGGGAAATCAGCCCCAGCATTTT
CASSPGRRGNQPQHF
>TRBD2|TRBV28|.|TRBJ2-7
TGTGCCAGCAGTTTTGAAGGACTAGCGGGTTTTTTCTCCTACGAGCAGTACTTC
CASSFEGLAGFFSYEQYF
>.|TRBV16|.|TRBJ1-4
TGTGCCAGCAGCCAATCCGAGGACTCCAATGAAAAACTGTTTTTT
CASSQSEDSNEKLFF
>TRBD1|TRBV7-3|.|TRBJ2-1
TGTGCCAGCAGTTTCGGACAGGGAACCTACAATGAGCAGTTCTTC
CASSFGQGTYNEQFF
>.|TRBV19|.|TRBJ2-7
TGTGCCAGTAGTATAGATCAGGGGCCCAACGAGCAGTACTTC
CASSIDQGPNEQYF
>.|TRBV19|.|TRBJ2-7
TGTGCCAGTAGTAGTGACAGGGGAGGGGAGCAGTACTTC
CASSSDRGGEQYF
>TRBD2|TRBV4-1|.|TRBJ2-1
TGCGCCAGCAGCTTCCCGGGACTAGCGGGGGGGAATGAGCAGTTCTTC
CASSFPGLAGGNEQFF
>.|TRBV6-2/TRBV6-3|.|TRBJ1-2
TGTGCCAGCAGTTCCACCGTGAGGCGGGGGTGGTATGGCTACACCTTC
CASSSTVRRGWYGYTF
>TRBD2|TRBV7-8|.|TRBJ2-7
TGTGCCAGCAGCCCTAGGTCTACTAGCGGGGGACCTTACGAGCAGTACTTC
CASSPRSTSGGPYEQYF
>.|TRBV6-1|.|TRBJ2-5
TGTGCCAGCAGTGATAGACTTACCCAAGAGACCCAGTACTTC
CASSDRLTQETQYF
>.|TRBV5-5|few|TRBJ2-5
TGTGCCAGCAGCTCTAGCGATTTGAAGACCCAGTACTTC
CASSSSDLKTQYF
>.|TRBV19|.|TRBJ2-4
TGTGCCAGTAGCCTGGACAGCGCAAACATTCAGTACTTC
CASSLDSANIQYF
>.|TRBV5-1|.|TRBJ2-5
TGCGCCAGCAGCTTCAATCAGGAGACCCAGTACTTC
CASSFNQETQYF
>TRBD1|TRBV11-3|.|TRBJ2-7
TGTGCCAGCAGCTTACCAGGGGGCTACGAGCAGTACTTC
CASSLPGGYEQYF
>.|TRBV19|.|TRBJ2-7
TGTGCCAGTAGTATAGATCGGACAGCCTACGAGCAGTACTTC
CASSIDRTAYEQYF
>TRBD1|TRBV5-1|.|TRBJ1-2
TGCGCCAGCAGCTTGGAACGGCTGGACAGGGTTGGCTACACCTTC
CASSLERLDRVGYTF
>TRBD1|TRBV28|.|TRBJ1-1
TGTGCCAGCAGGCACCAGACAGGGACTGAAGCTTTCTTT
CASRHQTGTEAFF
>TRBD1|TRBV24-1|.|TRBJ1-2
TGTGCCACCAGTGACCCGGACAGGGGAAACTATGGCTACACCTTC
CATSDPDRGNYGYTF
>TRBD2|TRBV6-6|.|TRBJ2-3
TGTGCCAGCAGTCCGAGGCCCTTACTAGCGGATGGTGCAGATACGCAGTATTTT
CASSPRPLLADGADTQYF
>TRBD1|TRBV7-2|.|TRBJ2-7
TGTGCCAGCAGCTTACAGGGGACAGGGCCCTACGAGCAGTACTTC
CASSLQGTGPYEQYF
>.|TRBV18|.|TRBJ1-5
TGTGCCAGCTCAACAGGGTCCGGTAATCAGCCCCAGCATTTT
CASSTGSGNQPQHF
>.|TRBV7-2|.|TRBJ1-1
TGTGCCAGCAGCTTAGATAGGAACACTGAAGCTTTCTTT
CASSLDRNTEAFF
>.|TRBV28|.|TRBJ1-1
TGTGCCAGCAGCCGATCGGGGGTGCTGAACACTGAAGCTTTCTTT
CASSRSGVLNTEAFF
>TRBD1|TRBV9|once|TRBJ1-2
TGTGCCAGCAGCCCGGGAGAAGAACAGGGGGCGGGGCATGGCTACACCTTC
CASSPGEEQGAGHGYTF
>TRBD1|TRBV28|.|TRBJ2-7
TGTGCCAGCAGCGAAACGGGACAGGGGGCCTACGAGCAGTACTTC
CASSETGQGAYEQYF
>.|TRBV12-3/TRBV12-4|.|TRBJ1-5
TGTGCCAGCAGTAGACAGGCCAATCAGCCCCAGCATTTT
CASSRQANQPQHF
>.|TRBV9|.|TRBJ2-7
TGTGCCAGCAGCGTTAATTCGGGCGGGACCTACGAGCAGTACTTC
CASSVNSGGTYEQYF
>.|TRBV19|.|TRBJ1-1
TGTGCCAGTAGGGTGAGTTCGGAAGCTTTCTTT
CASRVSSEAFF
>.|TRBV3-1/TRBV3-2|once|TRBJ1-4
TGTGCCAGCAGCCCTACCGGGATGGGAAGAGAAAAACTGTTTTTT
CASSPTGMGREKLFF
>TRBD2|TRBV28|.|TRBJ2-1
TGTGCCAGCAGTTCACTAGCGGGGGGGCAAAGGCTCTACAATGAGCAGTTCTTC
CASSSLAGGQRLYNEQFF
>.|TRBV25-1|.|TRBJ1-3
TGTGCCAGCAGTGAGCAGGGCTTGGGAGGAAACACCATATATTTT
CASSEQGLGGNTIYF
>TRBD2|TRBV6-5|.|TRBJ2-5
TGTGCCAGTGGGCGGGTAGCGGGGCAAGAGACCCAGTACTTC
CASGRVAGQETQYF
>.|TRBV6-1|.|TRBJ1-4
TGTGCCAGCAGTGAACTCATGGGGGGGGGAGTTGCAACTAATGAAAAACTGTTTTTT
CASSELMGGGVATNEKLFF
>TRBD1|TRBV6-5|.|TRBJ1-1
TGTGCCAGCAGTAGGACCAGGGGGTACACTGAAGCTTTCTTT
CASSRTRGYTEAFF
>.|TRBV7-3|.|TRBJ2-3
TGTGCCAGCAGCTTAAGCAGGGATGCAGATACGCAGTATTTT
CASSLSRDADTQYF